These 3 T cell receptor beta chains share one sample of origin, sequenced in a study of neurological immune-mediated disorders. TCRdb itself ran the 5' RACE reads through MiXCR, one entry per CDR3 protein. The table records 90,000 to 100,000 distinct CDR3 sequences, approximately 3.3% of them present only once. The material sequenced was PBMCs. Every receptor here comes from a woman aged 18-29 years with multiple sclerosis.

At least ten counts were recorded for this clonotype. The rearrangement joins TRBV7-8 to TRBJ1-3; possible D gene TRBD1, 6 bases. Germline CDR1 and CDR2: SGHVS and FQNEAQ. The CDR3 has 15 residues. With 2 bases removed from V and 4 bases from J, the gap between germline ends came to 12 bases. The CDR3 bases are TGTGCCAGCAGCTTACCGGGGGCATCGGGAAACACCATATATTTT. Protein sequence: CASSLPGASGNTIYF.

Ten or more counts support this clonotype. The rearrangement uses TRBV12-3 or TRBV12-4 and TRBJ2-5, with D perhaps TRBD2 (5 bases). The CDR3 spans 14 residues. V was pared by 6 bases and J by 5 bases, with 16 bases between. CDR3 in DNA: TGTGCCAGCAGGCTTAACTGGGAGCGGGAGACCCAGTACTTC. Protein sequence: CASRLNWERETQYF.

The J gene is TRBJ2-1, the V gene TRBV7-8, with 9 bases fitting TRBD2. This CDR3 spans 16 amino acids. V shed 1 base, J shed 5 bases, and the junction held 6 bases outside the gene matches. Germline V gene sequence: CDR1 SGHVS, CDR2 FQNEAQ. In DNA, the CDR3 is TGTGCCAGCAGCTTAGAAGCTAGCGGGACTCACAATGAGCAGTTCTTC. It specifies CASSLEASGTHNEQFF.